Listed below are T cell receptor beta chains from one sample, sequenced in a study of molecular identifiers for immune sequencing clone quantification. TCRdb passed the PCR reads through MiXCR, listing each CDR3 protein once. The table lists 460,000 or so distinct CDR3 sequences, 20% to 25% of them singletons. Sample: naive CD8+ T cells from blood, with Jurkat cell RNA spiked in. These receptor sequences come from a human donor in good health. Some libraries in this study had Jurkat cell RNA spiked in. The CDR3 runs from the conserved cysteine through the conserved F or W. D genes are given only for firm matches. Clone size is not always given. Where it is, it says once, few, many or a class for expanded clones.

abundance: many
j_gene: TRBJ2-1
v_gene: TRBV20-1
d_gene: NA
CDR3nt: TGCAGTGCTAGAGATCAGGCGGTTAGCTCCTACAATGAGCAGTTCTTC
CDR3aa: CSARDQAVSSYNEQFF

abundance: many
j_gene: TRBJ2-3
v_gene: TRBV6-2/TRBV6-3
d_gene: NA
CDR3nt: TGTGCCAGCAGTTACTCCACAGGGATTGGCGCAGATACGCAGTATTTT
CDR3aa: CASSYSTGIGADTQYF

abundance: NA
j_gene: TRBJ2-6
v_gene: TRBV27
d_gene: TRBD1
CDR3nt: TGTGCCAGCAGTTATGCAGGGGGCGCTGGGGCCAACGTCCTGACTTTC
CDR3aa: CASSYAGGAGANVLTF

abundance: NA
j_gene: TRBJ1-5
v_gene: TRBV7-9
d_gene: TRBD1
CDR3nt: TGTGCCAGCAGCCCGGACAGGACCCTCTCGGATGGTCGGCCCCAGCATTTT
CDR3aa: CASSPDRTLSDGRPQHF

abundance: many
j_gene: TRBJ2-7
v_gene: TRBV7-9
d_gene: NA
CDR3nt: TGTGCCAGCAGCACCCGGGACCGAAACTCCTACGAGCAGTACTTC
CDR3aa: CASSTRDRNSYEQYF

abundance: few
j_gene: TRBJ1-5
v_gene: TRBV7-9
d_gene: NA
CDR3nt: TGTGCCAGCGGTCCTATTCCGCAAAATCAGCCCCAGCATTTT
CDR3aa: CASGPIPQNQPQHF

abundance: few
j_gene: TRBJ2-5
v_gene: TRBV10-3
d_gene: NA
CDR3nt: TGTGCCATCAGAGAGGGGATTCAGGGTTTGGGCCAAGAGACCCAGTACTTC
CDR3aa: CAIREGIQGLGQETQYF

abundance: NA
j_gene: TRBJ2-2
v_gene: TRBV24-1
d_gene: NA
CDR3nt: TGTGCCACCAGTGATTTGGGGGCAGGCCCGAACACCGGGGAGCTGTTTTTT
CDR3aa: CATSDLGAGPNTGELFF

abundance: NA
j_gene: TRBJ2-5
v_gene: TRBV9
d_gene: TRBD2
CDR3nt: TGTGCCAGCAGCGCCTGGGGGGGTCCCCAAGAGACCCAGTACTTC
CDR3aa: CASSAWGGPQETQYF

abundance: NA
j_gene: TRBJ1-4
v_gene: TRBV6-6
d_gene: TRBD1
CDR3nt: TGTGCCAGCAGTCCTACAGGGGTACTTAATGAAAAACTGTTTTTT
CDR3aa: CASSPTGVLNEKLFF

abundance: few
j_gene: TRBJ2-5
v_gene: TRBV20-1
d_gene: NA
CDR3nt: TGCAGTGCTAGCTTATCGCCTGGAATCTGGCAAGAGACCCAGTACTTC
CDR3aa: CSASLSPGIWQETQYF

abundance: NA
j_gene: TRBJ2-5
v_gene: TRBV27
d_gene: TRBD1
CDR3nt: TGTGCCAGCAGTTTCGGGACAGGGGCGGAGACCCAGTACTTC
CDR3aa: CASSFGTGAETQYF

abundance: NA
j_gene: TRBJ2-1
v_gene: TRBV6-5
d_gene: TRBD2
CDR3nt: TGTGCCAGCAGCCAGACTAGCGGGGGGTACGATGAGCAGTTCTTC
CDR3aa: CASSQTSGGYDEQFF

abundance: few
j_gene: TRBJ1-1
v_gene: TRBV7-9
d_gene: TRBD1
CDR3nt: TGTGCCAGCAGCTCCCAACCGGGGTCCCATGCCAGGGGGCGGCTCCGTGACACTGAAGCTTTCTTT
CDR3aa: CASSSQPGSHARGRLRDTEAFF

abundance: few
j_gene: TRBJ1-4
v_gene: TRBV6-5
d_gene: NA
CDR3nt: TGTCCAGGGGAAAAACTGTTTTTT
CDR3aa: CPGEKLFF

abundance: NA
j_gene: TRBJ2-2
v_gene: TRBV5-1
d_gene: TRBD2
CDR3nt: TGCGCCAGCAGCTTTTTGTCTAGCGGGGACACCGGGGAGCTGTTTTTT
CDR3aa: CASSFLSSGDTGELFF

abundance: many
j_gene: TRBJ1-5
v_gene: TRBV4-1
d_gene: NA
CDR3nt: TGCGCCAGCAGCCAACCGAATCAGCCCCAGCATTTT
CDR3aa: CASSQPNQPQHF

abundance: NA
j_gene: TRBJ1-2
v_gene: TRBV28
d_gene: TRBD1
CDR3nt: TGTGCCAGCAGTTTAACGACAGGGTATAACTATGGCTACACCTTC
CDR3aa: CASSLTTGYNYGYTF

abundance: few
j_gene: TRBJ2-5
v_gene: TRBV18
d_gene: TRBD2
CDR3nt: TGTGCCAGCTCACCACCGCAGCGGGAGCTACAAGAGACCCAGTACTTC
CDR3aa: CASSPPQRELQETQYF

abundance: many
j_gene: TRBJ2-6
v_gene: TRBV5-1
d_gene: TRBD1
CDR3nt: TGCGCCAGCAGCACGCCCCAGCATCAGGGGGCTGGGGCCAACGTCCTGACTTTC
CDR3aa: CASSTPQHQGAGANVLTF

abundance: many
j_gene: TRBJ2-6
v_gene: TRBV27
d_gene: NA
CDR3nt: TGTGCCAGCAGTTTAGCAGGGCCCTTCTCTGGGGCCAACGTCCTGACTTTC
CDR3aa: CASSLAGPFSGANVLTF

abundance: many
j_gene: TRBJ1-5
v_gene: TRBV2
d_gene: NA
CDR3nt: TGTGCCAGCAGTGAGTACGGGAATAGCAATCAGCCCCAGCATTTT
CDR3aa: CASSEYGNSNQPQHF

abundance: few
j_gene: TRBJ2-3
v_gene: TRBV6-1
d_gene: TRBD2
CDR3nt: TGTGCCACGCGAAAAGAACTAGCGGGAGGCCGCACAGATACGCAGTATTTT
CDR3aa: CATRKELAGGRTDTQYF

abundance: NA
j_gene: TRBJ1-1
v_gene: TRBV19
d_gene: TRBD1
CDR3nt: TGTGCCAGTAGTACACAGGGGGCGTCCACTGAAGCTTTCTTT
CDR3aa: CASSTQGASTEAFF

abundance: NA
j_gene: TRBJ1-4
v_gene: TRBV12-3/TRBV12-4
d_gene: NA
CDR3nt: TGTGCCAGCCCTAAAGGAGGAGAAAAACTGTTTTTT
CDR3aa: CASPKGGEKLFF